These 12 T cell receptor beta chains originate from one sample sequenced in a study of vaccination effects on CD4 cells after COVID-19. What these receptors recognize is not known. Generated by immunoSEQ multiplex PCR, the TCRdb table keeps only in-frame clones and is missing some. This repertoire shows 14,000 or so clones, over 60% found once; its top ten account for under 20%. Antigen-specific CD4+ T cells were expanded with viral peptide pools in the ViraFEST assay before sequencing. The culture ran for 10 days, and then CD4+ T cells were isolated. By PCR, the person was confirmed to have had SARS-CoV-2 infection between March and December 2020. Participants received two doses of either the BNT162b2 or mRNA-1273 vaccine. Sequencing used CD4+ T cells from PBMCs cultured with SARS-CoV-2 spike peptides, obtained after COVID-19 vaccination. These receptors were collected from a human donor who had a prior SARS-CoV-2 infection.

This sequence joins TRBV7-2 and TRBJ2-1; weak D call: TRBD1 (5 bases). Deletions cut 5 bases from V and 9 bases from J, with 14 bases between. The germline V gene encodes CDR1 SGHTA and CDR2 FQGNSA. This CDR3 spans 13 amino acids. The CDR3 sequence: CASSPGWDAEQFF. The DNA for the CDR3 is TGTGCCAGCAGCCCAGGGTGGGATGCTGAGCAGTTCTTC.

The rearrangement uses TRBV2 and TRBJ1-5; D is perhaps TRBD1 (6 bases). Trimming left V 8 bases short and J 0 bases short, with 14 bases between. The germline V gene has CDR1 SNHLY and CDR2 FYNNEI. The CDR3 has 15 residues. The CDR3 DNA is TGTGCCAGCCAGAGGGGGGCTTATAGCAATCAGCCCCAGCATTTT. Its protein product is CASQRGAYSNQPQHF.

The CDR3 protein is CASSLDRVNTEAFF. DNA of the CDR3: TGCGCCAGCAGCTTGGATAGAGTGAACACTGAAGCTTTCTTT. The gene calls are TRBV5-1 and TRBJ1-1; no reliable D call. Trimming left V 0 bases short and J 0 bases short, with 6 bases between. The germline V gene encodes CDR1 SGHRS and CDR2 YFSETQ. The CDR3 is 14 amino acids.

V and J are TRBV4-1 and TRBJ2-7, with TRBD1 identical over 7 bases. Trimming cost V 2 bases and J 3 bases; bases outside gene matches: 7. Per the germline V gene, CDR1 is MGHRA and CDR2 is YSYEKL. There are 15 residues in the CDR3. The CDR3 sequence is CASSQSETGHYEQYF. CDR3 sequence (DNA): TGCGCCAGCAGCCAAAGCGAGACAGGGCACTACGAGCAGTACTTC.

V usage is TRBV5-1 and J usage is TRBJ1-4; 9 nucleotides agree with TRBD1. V gave up 1 base and J gave up 6 bases; unmatched junction bases: 4. Per the germline V gene, CDR1 is SGHRS and CDR2 is YFSETQ. The CDR3 is 15 amino acids. CDR3 in DNA: TGCGCCAGCAGCTTGTCTGGACAGGGGTATGAAAAACTGTTTTTT. The encoded protein is CASSLSGQGYEKLFF.

This clone was observed a few times. The V gene is TRBV2, the J gene TRBJ2-1; D is ambiguous. This CDR3 region has 15 residues. Germline loops: CDR1 SNHLY, CDR2 FYNNEI. Trimming took off 2 bases at V and 0 bases at J, with 8 bases between the two ends. Written as DNA, the CDR3 is TGTGCCAGCAGTGAATCTGGAAGCTCCTACAATGAGCAGTTCTTC. This gives the protein CASSESGSSYNEQFF.

The rearrangement links TRBV7-9 to TRBJ1-1; TRBD1 is a possible D gene (5 bases). V was pared by 2 bases and J by 2 bases, with 6 bases between. The germline CDR1 and CDR2 sequences are SEHNR and FQNEAQ (reference sequence). This CDR3 is built from 13 residues. CDR3 coding DNA: TGTGCCAGCAGCTTACAGGGTAACACTGAAGCTTTCTTT. It translates to CASSLQGNTEAFF.

The chain is built from TRBV5-5 and TRBJ1-6; the D gene is possibly TRBD1 (6 bases). The germline gives CDR1 SGHKS, CDR2 YYEKEE (reference sequence). V was cut by 5 bases and J by 9 bases, with 24 bases left in between. The CDR3 has 17 residues. In DNA, the CDR3 is TGTGCCAGCAGATCGGGGGAGAGTTGGGGGCTATTTTCACCCCTCCACTTT. As protein: CASRSGESWGLFSPLHF. Looking up the rest from reference TRBV5-5 and TRBJ1-6 gives the full variable domain: DAGVTQSPTHLIKTRGQQVTLRCSPISGHKSVSWYQQVLGQGPQFIFQYYEKEERGRGNFPDRFSARQFPNYSSELNVNALLLGDSALYLCASRSGESWGLFSPLHFGNGTRLTVT.

This chain uses TRBV7-3 with TRBJ1-2; D gene unclear. CDR3 length: 16 amino acids. CDR1 is SGHTA and CDR2 is FQGTGA in the germline V gene. With 2 bases removed from V and 6 bases from J, the gap between germline ends came to 19 bases. The chain's CDR3 is CASSLFGSRRTNGYTF. The CDR3 DNA is TGTGCCAGCAGCTTATTCGGTTCCCGGAGGACTAATGGCTACACCTTC.

V is TRBV4-1 and J is TRBJ1-2; D call uncertain. With 0 bases removed from V and 5 bases from J, the gap between germline ends came to 13 bases. This CDR3 is 15 amino acids long. Germline V lookup: CDR1 MGHRA, CDR2 YSYEKL. In DNA form, the CDR3 reads TGCGCCAGCAGCCAAGATCTCAGGACGACTTATGGCTACACCTTC. Translating it yields CASSQDLRTTYGYTF.

V gene TRBV18 combines with J gene TRBJ2-3; TRBD1 might be the D (6 bases). The CDR3 spans 16 residues. CDR1 KGHSH and CDR2 LQKENI come from the germline V gene. The germline V and J ends were trimmed by 3 bases and 6 bases, with 19 bases remaining between them. For the CDR3, the DNA is TGTGCCAGCTCACCGGGGGCGCCCAAAGGGTCCGATACGCAGTATTTT. It is translated as CASSPGAPKGSDTQYF.

The V call is TRBV2, the J call TRBJ1-5; no clear D gene. Germline CDR1 is SNHLY and CDR2 is FYNNEI. V lost 6 bases and J lost 3, with 15 bases in between. The CDR3 is 15 amino acids. The CDR3 sequence: CASRGSVLYNQPQHF. As DNA, the CDR3 is TGTGCCAGCAGAGGTTCGGTACTTTACAATCAGCCCCAGCATTTT.